The rows below give T cell receptor beta chains drawn from one sample of a study of CD8 T cells in ankylosing spondylitis. TCRdb itself ran the 5' RACE reads through MiXCR, one entry per CDR3 protein. In the table there are 100,000 to 150,000 distinct CDR3 sequences, around 8.5% of which are singletons. The source material was blood, either unsorted or a sorted T cell fraction (not recorded which). The receptors derive from a male donor with ankylosing spondylitis or in good health (not recorded which). The CDR3 runs from the conserved cysteine through the conserved F or W. The D gene is left open where the match is weak. Some rows mark clone size as missing; the rest say once, few, many or name a class of expanded clone.

j_call v_call d_call clone_size cdr3_nt cdr3_aa
TRBJ2-3 TRBV7-8 TRBD2 many TGTGCCAGCAGCTCCCTAGCGGGAGATATAGATACGCAGTATTTT CASSSLAGDIDTQYF
TRBJ2-7 TRBV28 . many TGTGCCAGCAGAGAACAGGGTACAGACTACGAGCAGTACTTC CASREQGTDYEQYF
TRBJ2-6 TRBV20-1 . . TGCAGTGCTAGAGAGCAGGGCTCTGGGGCCAACGTCCTGACTTTC CSAREQGSGANVLTF
TRBJ2-3 TRBV11-2 TRBD2 few TGTGCCAGCAGCTTAGGGAGGTATACTAGCGTTACAGGAGATACGCAGTATTTT CASSLGRYTSVTGDTQYF
TRBJ2-5 TRBV7-9 TRBD1 . TGTGCCAGCAGCCCAAGCTCACAGGGGTTAGCGGAGACCCAGTACTTC CASSPSSQGLAETQYF
TRBJ1-2 TRBV7-2 . many TGTGCCAGCAGCTCAGCGACAGAAAACTATGGCTACACCTTC CASSSATENYGYTF
TRBJ2-2 TRBV29-1 . many TGCAGCGCGCGGGGCACCGGGGAGCTGTTTTTT CSARGTGELFF
TRBJ2-7 TRBV20-1 . few TGCAGTGGATACCCACTGGGAGACGAGCAGTACTTC CSGYPLGDEQYF
TRBJ2-5 TRBV29-1 TRBD1 many TGCAGCGTTGACAGAACAGGGGGAGAGACCCAGTACTTC CSVDRTGGETQYF
TRBJ2-1 TRBV20-1 . many TGCAGTGCCGAAAGGGTTGATGAGCAGTTCTTC CSAERVDEQFF
TRBJ2-5 TRBV7-2 TRBD1 few TGTGCCAGCAGCCCGACCGGGACAGGGGGTTTAAAGACCCAGTACTTC CASSPTGTGGLKTQYF
TRBJ1-2 TRBV20-1 . many TGCAGTGCTAGTTATGGCTACACCTTC CSASYGYTF
TRBJ2-7 TRBV13 TRBD1 few TGTGCCAGCAGCCCCGAACCGGGACAGGGATTGGGCTACGAGCAGTACTTC CASSPEPGQGLGYEQYF
TRBJ2-3 TRBV7-2 TRBD1 few TGTGCCAGCAGCCTTGGCAGGGGGCAGGATACGCAGTATTTT CASSLGRGQDTQYF
TRBJ2-7 TRBV12-3/TRBV12-4 . many TGTGCCAGCAGTTCCGGACAGAGATCAGGGCAGTACTTC CASSSGQRSGQYF
TRBJ2-3 TRBV20-1 TRBD2 . TGCAGTGCTATCGCGGGAGCCTCCACAGATACGCAGTATTTT CSAIAGASTDTQYF
TRBJ2-1 TRBV5-5 TRBD1 . TGTGCCAGCAGCCAGGACAGGGGGTCGAATGAGCAGTTCTTC CASSQDRGSNEQFF
TRBJ2-7 TRBV20-1 TRBD2 many TGCAGTGCGATACCCGGGACTAGCGGCGTGTACGAGCAGTACTTC CSAIPGTSGVYEQYF
TRBJ2-2 TRBV24-1 . many TGTGCCACCAGCTCCTCTGTGACCGGGGAGCTGTTTTTT CATSSSVTGELFF
TRBJ2-5 TRBV25-1 TRBD2 . TGTGCCAGCAGTGAAACGGGACTAGCGGAGTGGTACCAAGAGACCCAGTACTTC CASSETGLAEWYQETQYF
TRBJ2-7 TRBV4-1 . many TGCGCCAGCAGCCAATTCCAGGGAATGGGCGAGCAGTACTTC CASSQFQGMGEQYF
TRBJ2-2 TRBV4-2 TRBD1 few TGTGCCAGCAGCCAAGTACAGGGGGCGGGCACCGGGGAGCTGTTTTTT CASSQVQGAGTGELFF